A selection of T cell receptor beta chains follows, all from one sample in a study of shared T cell receptors in the human thymus. Only in-frame clones appear in the TCRdb table, and some are missing; sequencing was by immunoSEQ multiplex PCR. This sample yields 630,000 or so clones, of which 80% to 90% are seen a single time; 0.0094% belongs to the top ten. These data were also reused for a study on human thymus T cells.

Sequences were obtained from thymocytes. These receptors were collected from a boy younger than two with a congenital heart defect. CDR3s include the opening cysteine and the closing phenylalanine or tryptophan. Fields, in order: V gene, D gene, J gene, clone size, CDR3 protein, CDR3 DNA. The D gene is left open where the match is weak. Only some rows state a clone size, as once, few, many or a class for expanded clones.

V: TRBV7-4; D: TRBD2; J: TRBJ2-7; size: -; CDR3: CASSYRKSERGAGEQYF; DNA: TGTGCCAGCAGCTACCGGAAAAGCGAGCGGGGGGCTGGCGAGCAGTACTTC
V: TRBV5-1; D: -; J: TRBJ2-7; size: -; CDR3: CASSLAGEESYEQYF; DNA: TGCGCCAGCAGCTTGGCCGGGGAGGAATCCTACGAGCAGTACTTC
V: TRBV7-9; D: TRBD2; J: TRBJ2-1; size: -; CDR3: CASSPTLAGMDEQFF; DNA: TGTGCCAGCAGCCCTACCCTAGCGGGAATGGATGAGCAGTTCTTC
V: TRBV2; D: TRBD1; J: TRBJ1-5; size: -; CDR3: CASSVGTVSNQPQHF; DNA: TGTGCCAGCAGTGTTGGGACAGTTAGCAATCAGCCCCAGCATTTT
V: TRBV4-1; D: -; J: TRBJ2-1; size: -; CDR3: CASSQEAVNEQFF; DNA: TGCGCCAGCAGCCAAGAAGCGGTCAATGAGCAGTTCTTC
V: TRBV14; D: TRBD1; J: TRBJ1-1; size: once; CDR3: CASSQDRRGREDTEAFF; DNA: TGTGCCAGCAGCCAAGATCGGAGGGGGCGTGAGGACACTGAAGCTTTCTTT
V: TRBV7-9; D: -; J: TRBJ1-5; size: -; CDR3: CASSLADWEGGDQPQHF; DNA: TGTGCCAGCAGCTTAGCGGATTGGGAGGGGGGCGATCAGCCCCAGCATTTT
V: TRBV15; D: -; J: TRBJ2-7; size: -; CDR3: CATSRAPAGQSYEQYF; DNA: TGTGCCACCAGCAGAGCCCCGGCGGGACAGAGCTACGAGCAGTACTTC
V: TRBV4-2; D: -; J: TRBJ1-2; size: few; CDR3: CASSKGRANGYTF; DNA: TGTGCCAGCAGCAAAGGCAGGGCGAATGGCTACACCTTC
V: TRBV28; D: -; J: TRBJ2-4; size: few; CDR3: CASGPRRVSKNIQYF; DNA: TGTGCCAGCGGACCACGGAGGGTTTCCAAAAACATTCAGTACTTC
V: TRBV27; D: TRBD1; J: TRBJ1-2; size: -; CDR3: CASSFRPSDRGVNYGYTF; DNA: TGTGCCAGCAGTTTCCGGCCCTCGGACAGGGGGGTTAACTATGGCTACACCTTC
V: TRBV5-1; D: TRBD1; J: TRBJ1-6; size: -; CDR3: CASSLGPQGKNSPLHF; DNA: TGCGCCAGCAGCTTGGGTCCACAGGGGAAGAATTCACCCCTCCACTTT
V: TRBV6-9; D: -; J: TRBJ1-5; size: -; CDR3: CASSCRGGNQPQHF; DNA: TGTGCCAGCAGTTGCCGGGGGGGTAATCAGCCCCAGCATTTT
V: TRBV5-1; D: TRBD1; J: TRBJ1-6; size: -; CDR3: CASRAGTDNSPLHF; DNA: TGCGCCAGCAGAGCCGGGACAGATAATTCACCCCTCCACTTT
V: TRBV5-6; D: -; J: TRBJ1-5; size: -; CDR3: CASSLGRNGYQPQHF; DNA: TGTGCCAGCAGCTTGGGACGTAACGGGTATCAGCCCCAGCATTTT
V: TRBV5-4; D: -; J: TRBJ1-3; size: -; CDR3: CASSLDWATGNTIYF; DNA: TGTGCCAGCAGCTTGGATTGGGCGACTGGAAACACCATATATTTT
V: TRBV14; D: TRBD2; J: TRBJ2-2; size: once; CDR3: CASSQEFQREMGNGTGELFF; DNA: TGTGCCAGCAGCCAAGAGTTCCAGCGGGAGATGGGAAACGGGACCGGGGAGCTGTTTTTT
V: TRBV5-1; D: -; J: TRBJ2-5; size: -; CDR3: CASSLKRETQYF; DNA: TGCGCCAGCAGCTTGAAGAGGGAGACCCAGTACTTC
V: TRBV6-6; D: -; J: TRBJ2-7; size: -; CDR3: CASSAGPLQQYF; DNA: TGTGCCAGCAGCGCGGGACCTCTCCAGCAGTACTTC
V: TRBV27; D: -; J: TRBJ2-6; size: -; CDR3: CASSLWSGSGANVLTF; DNA: TGTGCCAGCAGTTTATGGTCAGGCTCTGGGGCCAACGTCCTGACTTTC
V: TRBV9; D: TRBD2; J: TRBJ2-6; size: -; CDR3: CASSVGAGTSGGNSGANVLTF; DNA: TGTGCCAGCAGCGTTGGGGCCGGGACTAGCGGGGGGAACTCTGGGGCCAACGTCCTGACTTTC
V: TRBV27; D: -; J: TRBJ1-2; size: -; CDR3: CASRDNDRPFYGYTF; DNA: TGTGCCAGCAGAGACAACGACAGACCTTTCTATGGCTACACCTTC
V: TRBV7-3; D: TRBD1; J: TRBJ2-3; size: -; CDR3: CASSLTPTGGTDTQYF; DNA: TGTGCCAGCAGCTTAACCCCGACAGGGGGCACAGATACGCAGTATTTT
V: TRBV5-4; D: -; J: TRBJ2-5; size: -; CDR3: CASSLKGQGETQYF; DNA: TGTGCCAGCAGCTTGAAGGGGCAAGGGGAGACCCAGTACTTC
V: TRBV14; D: -; J: TRBJ2-5; size: -; CDR3: CASSQGSGGSQETQYF; DNA: TGTGCCAGCAGCCAAGGGTCGGGGGGCAGCCAAGAGACCCAGTACTTC
V: TRBV25-1; D: -; J: TRBJ1-3; size: -; CDR3: CASSGTGPGNTIYF; DNA: TGTGCCAGCAGTGGTACAGGGCCTGGAAACACCATATATTTT